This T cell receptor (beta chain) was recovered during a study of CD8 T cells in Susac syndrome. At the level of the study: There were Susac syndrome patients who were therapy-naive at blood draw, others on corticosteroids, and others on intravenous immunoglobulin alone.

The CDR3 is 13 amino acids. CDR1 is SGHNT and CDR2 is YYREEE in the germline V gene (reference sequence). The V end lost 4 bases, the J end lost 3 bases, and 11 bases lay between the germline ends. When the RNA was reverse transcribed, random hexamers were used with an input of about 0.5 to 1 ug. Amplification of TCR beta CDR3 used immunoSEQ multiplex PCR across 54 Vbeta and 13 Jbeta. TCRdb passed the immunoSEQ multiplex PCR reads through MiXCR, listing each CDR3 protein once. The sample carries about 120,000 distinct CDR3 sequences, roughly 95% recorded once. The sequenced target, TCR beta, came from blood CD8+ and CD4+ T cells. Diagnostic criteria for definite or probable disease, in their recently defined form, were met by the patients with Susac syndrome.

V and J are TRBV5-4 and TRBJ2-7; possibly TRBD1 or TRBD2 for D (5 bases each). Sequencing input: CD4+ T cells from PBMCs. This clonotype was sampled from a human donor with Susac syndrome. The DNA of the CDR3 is TGTGCCAGCAGCGAGGGGATGAACTACGAGCAGTACTTC. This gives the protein CASSEGMNYEQYF.